Here is one T cell receptor beta chain with its context. As yet, its antigen is unknown. The PCR used 60 Vbeta and 13 Jbeta primers. Generated by immunoSEQ multiplex PCR, the TCRdb table keeps only in-frame clones and is missing some. The sample has roughly 150,000 clones; about 75% are singletons. The data originate from a study of cytomegalovirus exposure and HLA in healthy donors. The germline V and J ends were trimmed by 3 bases and 3 bases, with 9 bases remaining between them. Germline values: CDR1 MNHNS, CDR2 SASEGT. The CDR3 is 14 residues long. Study observations and caveats: Clonal expansion, a later analysis showed, was greater in HLA-associated TCR beta chains than in equally common others. In an earlier analysis, about 87% or about 30%: the productive usage of most TCR beta V segments.

The J gene is TRBJ1-5, the V gene TRBV6-1; a weak D match, TRBD1 (5 bases). Sequenced material: PBMCs. This receptor was taken from a man aged 18 to 35 in good health and CMV-seropositive. CDR3: CASSESGYNQPQHF. The CDR3 region has the DNA TGTGCCAGCAGTGAGTCAGGGTACAATCAGCCCCAGCATTTT.